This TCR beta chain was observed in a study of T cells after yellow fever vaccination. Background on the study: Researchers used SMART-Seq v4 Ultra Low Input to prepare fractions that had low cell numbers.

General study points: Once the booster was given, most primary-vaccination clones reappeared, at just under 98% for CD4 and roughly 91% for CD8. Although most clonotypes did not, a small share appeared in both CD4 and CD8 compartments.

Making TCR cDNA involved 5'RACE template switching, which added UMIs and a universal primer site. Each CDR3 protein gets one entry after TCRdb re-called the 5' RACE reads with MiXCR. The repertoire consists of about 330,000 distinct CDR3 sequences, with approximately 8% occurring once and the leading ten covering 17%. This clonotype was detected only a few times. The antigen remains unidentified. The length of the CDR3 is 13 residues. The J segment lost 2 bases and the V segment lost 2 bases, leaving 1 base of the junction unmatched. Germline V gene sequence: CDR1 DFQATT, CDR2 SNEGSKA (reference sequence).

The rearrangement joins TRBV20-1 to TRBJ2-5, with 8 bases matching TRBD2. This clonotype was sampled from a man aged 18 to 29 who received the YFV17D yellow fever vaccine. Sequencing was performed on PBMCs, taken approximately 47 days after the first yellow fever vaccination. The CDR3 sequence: CSARPGGQETQYF. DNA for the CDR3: TGCAGTGCTAGACCGGGGGGGCAAGAGACCCAGTACTTC.